This TCR beta chain was identified in a study of blood T cell repertoires in COVID-19 (dated by TCRdb to the early 2020s). Study-level background: Samples covering the acute and convalescent phases of COVID-19 were provided by collaborators in the United States, Italy and Spain. The prospective study material was composed of cDNA or gDNA derived from T cells, B-cell-depleted T cells, or PBMCs. Deeply sampled blood TCRbeta repertoires from subjects exposed to, actively infected with, or recovered from COVID-19 were included in the dataset. The repertoires were released in a freely available public database meant as a resource for research on the immune response to SARS-CoV-2. The samples were drawn from the first 160 participants of the ongoing ImmuneRACE study and from roughly 1,300 subjects provided by 6 global collaborators. Nearly every sample came with metadata listing a de-identified subject ID, COVID-19 status, age in years and sex. Where available, HLA class I and class II types were obtained from metadata supplied by the sample provider rather than from assay-based typing.

The immunoSEQ Assay, a bias-controlled multiplex PCR, was used to amplify TCRbeta CDR3 regions from genomic DNA. As for the authors' bioinformatics: The number of nucleated cells in each sample was estimated from the amplification of reference gene primers within the assay. To quantify the absolute abundance of each unique TCRbeta CDR3 rearrangement, sequence reads were collapsed and filtered. For each sample, productive Simpson clonality was calculated as the square root of Simpson's diversity index across productive rearrangements. Here the immuneACCESS table is served through TCRdb, limited to in-frame sequences with V and J called. Missing clones are a known gap in these copies; in checked studies unresolved V genes cover under half, and the rest lacks a known reason. V and J calls and clone size come straight from that table; D and trimming were deduced from the DNA. This sample comprises fewer than 350,000 clones, under 90% of them detected only once. The ten largest clones capture 2.5% to 3% of the sample.

What the work shows at the level of the full study, not this receptor alone: The quantity of clinical and demographic metadata differed by source and by participant and was supplied without curation.

Note on this clone: The antigen it recognizes is unknown. Base qualities were left out, and no much larger clone turns up one base away.

The collaborating institutions used their own protocols to collect whole blood in K2EDTA tubes. For TCRbeta analysis, collaborators shipped samples as frozen whole blood, isolated PBMCs, or DNA extracted from either of those sample types. The sequence was collected from a woman aged 60 to 75 with active or convalescent COVID-19. Sequencing was performed on peripheral blood.

This receptor has the CDR3 CASSSDGLTDTQYF. The DNA sequence reads TGTGCCAGCAGCTCGGACGGACTCACAGATACGCAGTATTTT. The rearranged segments are TRBV11-1 and TRBJ2-3; TRBD2 is a possible D gene, resting on 5 matching bases. The CDR3 runs 14 amino acids, cysteine and phenylalanine included. This entry keeps only the CDR3 DNA: 42 bases, framed from base 1. CDR1 and CDR2, per the germline V gene (reference sequence), are SGHAT and FQDESV. Trimming takes 4 bases from V and 2 bases from J, and the germline ends sit 10 bases apart.